The present T cell receptor (beta chain) was sequenced within a study of T-cell reconstitution after alpha-beta-depleted transplantation in children. Preparation of the TCRbeta library used unique molecular identifiers. A single record per CDR3 protein comes from TCRdb applying MiXCR to the PCR reads. This sample yields about 980,000 distinct CDR3 sequences, of which about 29% are seen a single time; about 28% belongs to the top ten. The table lists this clonotype with a count of one. The CDR3 sequence is 14 residues long. Germline V gene data show CDR1 as SGHRS and CDR2 as YFSETQ. Trimming removed 0 bases from V and 6 bases from J, with 12 bases in between.

V usage is TRBV5-1 and J usage is TRBJ1-2; maybe TRBD1 (5 bases). The specimen comprised PBMCs, mostly from graft donor cells, sampled 360 days after TCRalphabeta/CD19-depleted stem cell transplant. The receptor's source is a boy under three years old who had a stem cell transplant for SCID, so the T cells may come from the graft donor. CDR3 nucleotides: TGCGCCAGCAGCTTGGACCCACAGGAAAATGGCTACACCTTC. Translating it yields CASSLDPQENGYTF.